The 29 T cell receptor beta chains in this list originate from one sample, sequenced in a study of response to subunit inactivated influenza vaccine listed by TCRdb under 2018. The library was generated by RT-PCR. The sample was run on an Illumina HiSeq 2500. The public reads were run again by TCRdb, first through fastp at Q25 and then through MiXCR, and only productive beta chains were kept. CDR3 protein sequences are deduplicated, and each keeps its most common genes and DNA. This sample has more than 450,000 distinct CDR3 sequences in its table, and approximately 11% of those were observed once. In total, the top ten clones hold 9.5% to 11% of the sample. The same data also went into a second study, on T cells expressing NK-cell markers. The second study also describes: 5'RACE template switching, by which a universal primer site and unique molecular identifiers were added, was used to make TCR beta cDNA libraries.

Material: PBMCs from blood, obtained on the day of vaccination. These receptors originate from a man aged 50 to 60 who received an inactivated influenza vaccine. Donor details come from another sample of the same person, matched by shared clones.

In this sample, this clonotype turned up a few times. The chain has TRBV5-6 and TRBJ1-1, with 7 bases aligning to TRBD1. Germline lookup yields CDR1 SGHDT and CDR2 YYEEEE. J lost 0 bases, V lost 0 bases, and 5 bases had no gene match. This CDR3 is built from 16 residues. The chain's CDR3 is CASSLGQGRLNTEAFF. The CDR3 DNA reads TGTGCCAGCAGCTTGGGACAGGGACGGCTGAACACTGAAGCTTTCTTT. The full variable domain, with the rest looked up from reference TRBV5-6 and TRBJ1-1, is DAGVTQSPTHLIKTRGQQVTLRCSPKSGHDTVSWYQQALGQGPQFIFQYYEEEERQRGNFPDRFSGHQFPNYSSELNVNALLLGDSALYLCASSLGQGRLNTEAFFGQGTRLTVV.

This clonotype has more than one count but fewer than ten. The DNA of the CDR3 is TGTGCCAGCAGCGTAGGCCCTGGAGGCGGCTACAATGAGCAGTTCTTC. Protein sequence: CASSVGPGGGYNEQFF. The chain joins TRBV9 to TRBJ2-1; tentative D call: TRBD2 (5 bases). V dropped 0 bases and J dropped 3 bases, with 13 bases sitting between them. CDR3 length: 16 amino acids. Germline CDR1 and CDR2: SGDLS and YYNGEE.

The chain couples TRBV7-6 to TRBJ2-1, with D perhaps matching TRBD2 (5 bases). Germline values: CDR1 SGHVS, CDR2 FNYEAQ. This CDR3 contains 13 residues. Trimming stripped 5 bases from V and 10 bases from J, with 15 bases between. The CDR3 DNA is TGTGCCAGCAGCCCTGGGTGGGGAGCGGAGCAGTTCTTC. This translates into CASSPGWGAEQFF.

This sequence joins TRBV15 and TRBJ2-3, with D perhaps given as TRBD1 or TRBD2 (5 bases each). V was shortened by 0 bases and J by 0 bases, with 7 bases between the two germline ends. The length of the CDR3 is 15 residues. Looked up from germline, CDR1 is LNHNV and CDR2 is YYDKDF (reference sequence). CDR3 loop: CATSRDGDSTDTQYF. CDR3 in DNA: TGTGCCACCAGCAGAGATGGGGACAGCACAGATACGCAGTATTTT. The whole variable domain, filled in from reference TRBV15 and TRBJ2-3, reads DAMVIQNPRYQVTQFGKPVTLSCSQTLNHNVMYWYQQKSSQAPKLLFHYYDKDFNNEADTPDNFQSRRPNTSFCFLDIRSPGLGDTAMYLCATSRDGDSTDTQYFGPGTRLTVL.

The V gene is TRBV3-1, the J gene TRBJ2-1; no reliable D call. The germline gives CDR1 LGHDT, CDR2 YNNKEL (reference sequence). V lost 1 base and J lost 8, with 6 bases in between. The CDR3 is 12 residues long. CDR3 loop: CASSQVDDEQFF. The CDR3 region has the DNA TGTGCCAGCAGCCAAGTTGACGATGAGCAGTTCTTC.

A few counts support this clonotype. The chain employs TRBV18 and TRBJ2-7; D might be TRBD2 (5 bases). Germline CDR1 KGHSH, CDR2 LQKENI. Between the trimmed V and J ends, which lost 5 bases and 9 bases, there was a span of 20 bases. This CDR3 has 14 amino acids. The CDR3 loop is CASSEAAIPRGQYF. CDR3 in DNA: TGTGCCAGCTCAGAAGCGGCCATCCCCCGGGGGCAGTACTTC.

This clonotype was found many times. V usage is TRBV24-1 and J usage is TRBJ2-2; D call uncertain. From germline, CDR1 is KGHDR and CDR2 SFDVKD. V was cut by 1 base and J by 0 bases, with 8 bases left in between. This CDR3 spans 16 amino acids. This chain's CDR3 is CATSDFGSANTGELFF. DNA for the CDR3: TGTGCCACCAGTGATTTCGGCAGCGCGAACACCGGGGAGCTGTTTTTT.

The chain combines TRBV20-1 with TRBJ2-7, with D tentatively TRBD2 (5 bases). Germline lookup yields CDR1 DFQATT and CDR2 SNEGSKA (reference sequence). The CDR3 totals 13 residues. V was clipped by 3 bases and J by 8 bases, with 17 bases between them. The DNA for the CDR3 is TGCAGTGCTAGTCGTGCCCCATCCGGGAAGCAGTACTTC. This encodes CSASRAPSGKQYF.

The V and J genes are TRBV18 and TRBJ2-1; D gene ambiguous. The CDR3 runs 13 residues. The V gene lost 2 bases and the J gene lost 8 bases, with 10 bases spanning the gap. Germline values: CDR1 KGHSH, CDR2 LQKENI. As DNA, the CDR3 is TGTGCCAGCTCACCAAATTGGGCTGATGAGCAGTTCTTC. It translates to CASSPNWADEQFF.

This clonotype has more than one count but fewer than ten. The V gene is TRBV24-1, the J gene TRBJ1-1, with a tentative D call TRBD1 (6 bases). The germline V gene encodes CDR1 KGHDR and CDR2 SFDVKD. The CDR3 totals 13 residues. Trimming left V 6 bases short and J 6 bases short, with 13 bases between. CDR3 coding DNA: TGTGCCACCAGTAAGGGGGGGGACGCTGAAGCTTTCTTT. Residues: CATSKGGDAEAFF.

The chain combines TRBV20-1 with TRBJ2-1; 11 nucleotides align to TRBD2. The CDR3 has 16 residues. CDR1 is DFQATT, CDR2 SNEGSKA, per germline (reference sequence). J gave up 0 bases and V 6 bases, and 7 bases lay outside the gene matches. CDR3 nucleotide sequence: TGCAGTGCCGGAGGACTAGCGGGTTTCTCCTACAATGAGCAGTTCTTC. It yields the protein CSAGGLAGFSYNEQFF.

This clonotype was found a few times. The V and J genes are TRBV2 and TRBJ2-7, with D perhaps given as TRBD1 or TRBD2 (6 bases each). Germline lookup yields CDR1 SNHLY and CDR2 FYNNEI. With 6 bases removed from V and 3 bases from J, the gap between germline ends came to 15 bases. The CDR3 runs 14 residues. The CDR3: CASRGGRMVYEQYF. For the CDR3, the DNA is TGTGCCAGCAGAGGGGGGCGCATGGTCTACGAGCAGTACTTC.

Only a few counts were recorded for this clonotype. The chain uses TRBV2 and TRBJ1-3, with 7 positions matching TRBD1. CDR3 size: 15 residues. V shed 5 bases and J 0 bases; nucleotides not matched to a gene: 4. CDR1 and CDR2 from the germline V gene are SNHLY and FYNNEI. CDR3 nucleotide sequence: TGTGCCAGCAGTAAAGGGGACAGCTCTGGAAACACCATATATTTT. Translation gives CASSKGDSSGNTIYF.

V gene TRBV6-2 or TRBV6-3 combines with J gene TRBJ2-3; 10 bases fit TRBD2. The germline V gene encodes CDR1 MNHEY and CDR2 SVGEGT. The CDR3 runs to 17 residues. V lost 4 bases and J lost 4; bases outside the gene matches: 11. Here the CDR3 DNA reads TGTGCCAGCAGTTCATCACGAGGAGCGGGGGGGCCAGATACGCAGTATTTT. Protein sequence: CASSSSRGAGGPDTQYF.

The J gene is TRBJ1-5, the V gene TRBV19; the D gene is possibly TRBD1 (6 bases). Per germline, CDR1 LNHDA and CDR2 SQIVND (reference sequence). The CDR3 is 16 residues long. V lost 7 bases and J lost 3, with 19 bases in between. CDR3 sequence: CASKGVRDKFNQPQHF. Here the CDR3 DNA reads TGTGCCAGTAAGGGGGTTCGGGACAAATTCAATCAGCCCCAGCATTTT.

The gene calls are TRBV4-1 and TRBJ2-5, with 13 bases matching TRBD2. Per germline, CDR1 MGHRA and CDR2 YSYEKL. Germline trimming cut 1 base from V and 2 bases from J; bases unmatched to any gene: 1. CDR3 size: 16 residues. CDR3 in amino acids: CASSQGTSGGQETQYF. In nucleotides, the CDR3 is TGCGCCAGCAGCCAAGGGACTAGCGGGGGTCAAGAGACCCAGTACTTC.

This rearrangement joins TRBV11-2 to TRBJ1-2; 7 nucleotides line up with TRBD1. V lost 5 bases to trimming and J lost 7 bases; unmatched junction nucleotides: 13. This CDR3 has 15 amino acids. Germline CDR1 and CDR2: SGHAT and FQNNGV. CDR3 sequence reads: CASSIPGQRGVGYTF. The CDR3, as DNA: TGTGCCAGCAGCATTCCGGGACAGAGGGGTGTTGGCTACACCTTC.

This clonotype was seen a handful of times. The chain links TRBV6-5 to TRBJ2-1; D remains unclear. The CDR3 consists of 15 residues. CDR1 and CDR2 (germline): MNHEY, SVGAGI. The V end lost 0 bases, the J end lost 0 bases, and 6 bases lay between the germline ends. CDR3 DNA: TGTGCCAGCAGTTACTCGCGGAACTCCTACAATGAGCAGTTCTTC. Its protein product is CASSYSRNSYNEQFF.

J is TRBJ2-7 and V is TRBV6-2 or TRBV6-3, with 7 bases fitting TRBD2. The ends lost 6 bases at V and 1 base at J; junction bases unmatched: 6. CDR1 and CDR2 from the germline V gene are MNHEY and SVGEGT. The CDR3 runs 14 residues. The CDR3, as DNA: TGTGCCAGCAGATGGGGGAGGGATTCCTACGAGCAGTACTTC. This codes for CASRWGRDSYEQYF.

The chain couples TRBV6-1 to TRBJ2-2; D is unresolved. Germline assignment: CDR1 MNHNS and CDR2 SASEGT. CDR3 size: 14 residues. Trimming shortened V by 6 bases and J by 4 bases, and 12 bases separated the two germline ends. Written as DNA, the CDR3 is TGTGCCAGCAGAGCAACACGGCTCACCGGGGAGCTGTTTTTT. Translation gives CASRATRLTGELFF.

The chain uses TRBV24-1 and TRBJ2-3, with D possibly TRBD1 on 5 matching bases. The CDR3 extends over 17 amino acids. V shed 1 base and J shed 4 bases, with 17 bases lying between them. Germline V gene sequence: CDR1 KGHDR, CDR2 SFDVKD. DNA for the CDR3: TGTGCCACCAGTGATTTTGGGGCCGGACCACAGTCAGATACGCAGTATTTT. This encodes CATSDFGAGPQSDTQYF.

This clonotype was picked up many times. V usage is TRBV5-1 and J usage is TRBJ2-5, with TRBD2 matching 7 bases. CDR3 length: 16 amino acids. Germline assignment: CDR1 SGHRS and CDR2 YFSETQ. Germline trimming cut 0 bases from V and 5 bases from J; bases unmatched to any gene: 10. CDR3 nucleotides: TGCGCCAGCAGCTTGGGTCGAATAGCGGGTGGCGAGACCCAGTACTTC. It codes for CASSLGRIAGGETQYF.

This clonotype was picked up many times. This chain joins TRBV6-1 and TRBJ1-3; no firm D call. Germline-derived CDR1 and CDR2 are MNHNS and SASEGT. V gave up 8 bases and J gave up 0 bases, with 11 bases separating them. This CDR3 is 14 amino acids long. In nucleotides, the CDR3 is TGTGCCAGCTCCGCCCGCCCCTCTGGAAACACCATATATTTT. Amino acids: CASSARPSGNTIYF.

This clonotype came up a few times. The chain combines TRBV20-1 with TRBJ2-3; perhaps TRBD2 as D (7 bases). Germline V gene data show CDR1 as DFQATT and CDR2 as SNEGSKA (reference sequence). The CDR3 is 15 amino acids. Trimming stripped 0 bases from V and 8 bases from J, with 18 bases between. This CDR3 is CSARDERRGLGTQYF. In DNA form, the CDR3 reads TGCAGTGCTAGAGATGAAAGGCGGGGGCTTGGTACGCAGTATTTT.

This clonotype was counted a few times. The genes are TRBV25-1 and TRBJ2-3, with 9 bases aligning to TRBD2. The ends lost 1 base at V and 1 base at J; junction bases unmatched: 3. Per the germline V gene, CDR1 is MGHDK and CDR2 is SYGVNS. CDR3 size: 16 residues. CDR3 region: CASSESAGGRTDTQYF. CDR3 DNA sequence: TGTGCCAGCAGTGAATCGGCGGGGGGGCGCACAGATACGCAGTATTTT.

This sequence joins TRBV7-9 and TRBJ2-4; a weak D match, TRBD2 (5 bases). CDR1 is SEHNR and CDR2 is FQNEAQ in the germline V gene (reference sequence). V lost 0 bases to trimming and J lost 5 bases, with 5 bases between them. The CDR3 covers 13 residues. CDR3 bases: TGTGCCAGCAGCTTAGCGGGAGAAAACATTCAGTACTTC. Its protein is CASSLAGENIQYF. Filled out from reference TRBV7-9 and TRBJ2-4, the complete variable domain reads DTGVSQNPRHKITKRGQNVTFRCDPISEHNRLYWYRQTLGQGPEFLTYFQNEAQLEKSRLLSDRFSAERPKGSFSTLEIQRTEQGDSAMYLCASSLAGENIQYFGAGTRLSVL.

This clonotype has ten or more counts. This sequence joins TRBV14 and TRBJ1-1, with 10 bases identical to TRBD1. The CDR3 is 16 residues long. The germline gives CDR1 SGHDN, CDR2 FVKESK. The V segment lost 1 base and the J segment 11 bases; nucleotides outside the gene matches: 13. The CDR3 is CASSQGRYGTGVRAFF. Written as DNA, the CDR3 is TGTGCCAGCAGCCAAGGCCGTTACGGGACAGGGGTGCGGGCTTTCTTT.

This clonotype has more than one count but fewer than ten. The chain carries TRBV7-2 and TRBJ2-1; D might be TRBD1 (5 bases). The CDR3 length is 15 residues. Germline CDR1 is SGHTA and CDR2 is FQGNSA. Trimming took 1 base from V and 7 from J, leaving 14 bases between them. Here the CDR3 DNA reads TGTGCCAGCAGCTTAGAGGTCAGGGTCCTAAATGAGCAGTTCTTC. This encodes CASSLEVRVLNEQFF.

V usage is TRBV7-8 and J usage is TRBJ2-3; the D is unclear. CDR1 and CDR2 (germline): SGHVS, FQNEAQ. This CDR3 comprises 13 residues. V shed 1 base and J shed 7 bases, with 9 bases lying between them. CDR3 bases: TGTGCCAGCAGCTTAGAACAGCATAATACGCAGTATTTT. It translates to CASSLEQHNTQYF.